Sequencing of this T cell receptor beta chain was carried out in a study of response to subunit inactivated influenza vaccine (dated by TCRdb to 2016 to 2019). Study-wide context: Deep quantitative T cell receptor repertoire profiling was used in the study to track responses to a trivalent subunit inactivated influenza vaccine. Summary of the overall study and its limitations: According to the authors, only a limited number of new T cells may be recruited by each seasonal influenza vaccination.

A remark on this clonotype: The specificity of this receptor is unknown. It has no much larger one-base neighbor in the sample; base qualities were not kept.

Libraries were constructed by RT-PCR. For sequencing, an Illumina HiSeq 2500 was employed. TCRdb cleaned the public reads at Q25 with fastp, built clones with MiXCR and kept in-frame beta chains. Rows are combined by CDR3 protein, so each entry shows the most common genes and DNA. The sample yields more than 700,000 distinct CDR3 sequences; roughly 20% were counted once. The leading ten clones occupy 9.5% to 13% of the sample. V is pruned by 3 bases and J by 4 bases, leaving 19 bases of the junction without a gene match. Looking up the germline V gene yields CDR1 MDHEN and CDR2 SYDVKM. The cysteine opens and the phenylalanine closes a CDR3 of 21 amino acids. Here the CDR3 DNA is all that survives: 63 bases in frame from base 1.

The input for sequencing was PBMCs from blood, taken 5 days after vaccination. This sequence uses TRBV28 and TRBJ2-5; TRBD2 aligns with 14 central bases. The clonotype was recovered from a man aged 45-65 years who received an inactivated influenza vaccine. Donor details come from another sample of the same person, matched by shared clones. CDR3 protein: CASSFPATSGRALIISETQYF. The DNA is TGTGCCAGCAGTTTCCCGGCGACTAGCGGGAGGGCCTTAATCATCTCAGAGACCCAGTACTTC.